This section outlines one TCR beta chain sequence together with its context. The entry originates in a study of cytomegalovirus exposure and HLA in healthy donors. The CDR3 extends over 16 amino acids. Trimming cost V 0 bases and J 1 base, with 13 bases left between them. Germline V gene lookup returns CDR1 LGHNA and CDR2 YSLEER. Donors consisted of healthy bone marrow donors. Sampled while nominally healthy, donors likely had unrecorded immune exposures. PCR involved 60 Vbeta and 13 Jbeta primers. Sequencing was performed with immunoSEQ multiplex PCR; in TCRdb, only in-frame clones are kept and a portion is missing. This sample yields roughly 110,000 clones, of which less than 85% are seen a single time; around 2.1% belongs to the top ten.

The origin of this receptor is a man between 18 and 29 years old in good health and CMV-seronegative. The chain combines TRBV4-3 with TRBJ2-7, with D possibly matching TRBD2 (6 bases). The material sequenced was PBMCs. The CDR3 DNA reads as TGCGCCAGCAGCCAAGACCCCGGGGGATGGTCCTACGAGCAGTACTTC. Translated: CASSQDPGGWSYEQYF.